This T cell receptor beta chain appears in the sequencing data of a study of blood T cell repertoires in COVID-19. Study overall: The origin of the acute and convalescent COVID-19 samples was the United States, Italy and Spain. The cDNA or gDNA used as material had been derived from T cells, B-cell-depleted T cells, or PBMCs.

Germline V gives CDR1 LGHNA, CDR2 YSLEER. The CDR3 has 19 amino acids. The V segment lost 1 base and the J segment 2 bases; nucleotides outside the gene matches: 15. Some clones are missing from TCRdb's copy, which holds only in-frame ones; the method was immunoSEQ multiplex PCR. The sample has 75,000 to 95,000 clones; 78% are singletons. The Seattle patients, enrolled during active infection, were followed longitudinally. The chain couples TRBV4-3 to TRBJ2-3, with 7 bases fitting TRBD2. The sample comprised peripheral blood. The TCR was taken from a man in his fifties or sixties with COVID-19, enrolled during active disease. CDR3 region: CASSQAGGPGSSFTDTQYF. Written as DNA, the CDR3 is TGCGCCAGCAGCCAAGCGGGGGGACCAGGGAGCTCTTTCACAGATACGCAGTATTTT.